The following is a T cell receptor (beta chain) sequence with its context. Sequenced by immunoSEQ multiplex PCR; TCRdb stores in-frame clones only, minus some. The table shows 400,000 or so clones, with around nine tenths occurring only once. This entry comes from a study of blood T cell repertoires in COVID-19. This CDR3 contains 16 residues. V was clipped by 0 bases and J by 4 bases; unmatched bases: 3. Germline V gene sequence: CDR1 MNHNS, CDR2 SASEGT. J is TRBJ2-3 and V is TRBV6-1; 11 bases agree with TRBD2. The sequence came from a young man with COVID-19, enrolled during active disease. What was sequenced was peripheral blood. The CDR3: CASSEASGGAADTQYF. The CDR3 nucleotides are TGTGCCAGCAGTGAAGCTAGCGGGGGGGCCGCAGATACGCAGTATTTT.